Shown below are 4 T cell receptor beta chains from a single sample sequenced in a study of regulatory T cells in long-lasting Graves disease (dated by TCRdb to the early 2020s). Reading the label with the study, this specimen's time point is: newly diagnosed GD, antithyroid drugs for less than 3 months. For both TCR sequencing and RNA sequencing, RNA was extracted from PBMCs using TRIzol. The protocol used for the library was multiplex PCR. The sample was run on an Illumina HiSeq 4000. TCR beta libraries were built with iRepertoire HTBI primers and Arm-PCR amplification of CDR3 regions. The raw public reads went through TCRdb reprocessing: fastp at Q25, MiXCR clone calling, in-frame beta chains kept. Here each entry gathers all rows of one CDR3 protein and keeps the most common genes and DNA. Present in this sample are 250,000 or so distinct CDR3 sequences, about 17% of which were seen just once. Clones ranked in the top ten supply 14% of the sample.

This sample was shared with a second study, whose subject was T cells in Graves' hyperthyroidism and ophthalmopathy.

Source: peripheral blood mononuclear cells (PBMCs), taken at new diagnosis, from a patient treated with antithyroid drugs. These receptors originate from a woman aged 25 to 39 with Graves disease. Donor details come from another sample of the same person, matched by shared clones.

The chain links TRBV29-1 to TRBJ1-1; D might be TRBD1 (6 bases). Trimming cost V 5 bases and J 2 bases, with 18 bases left between them. Looked up from germline, CDR1 is SQVTM and CDR2 is ANQGSEA. CDR3 size: 15 residues. CDR3 sequence: CSVNTGFRRNTEAFF. CDR3 DNA: TGCAGCGTTAATACAGGGTTCAGACGAAACACTGAAGCTTTCTTT. The full variable domain, rest sourced from reference TRBV29-1 and TRBJ1-1, is SAVISQKPSRDICQRGTSLTIQCQVDSQVTMMFWYRQQPGQSLTLIATANQGSEATYESGFVIDKFPISRPNLTFSTLTVSNMSPEDSSIYLCSVNTGFRRNTEAFFGQGTRLTVV.

This clonotype was detected many times. The rearrangement links TRBV7-8 to TRBJ1-3; 7 bases map to TRBD1. Germline V gene lookup returns CDR1 SGHVS and CDR2 FQNEAQ. V shed 4 bases, J shed 2 bases, and the junction held 2 bases outside the gene matches. CDR3 length: 14 amino acids. The CDR3 DNA sequence: TGTGCCAGCAGCTCTACAGGGGCTGGAAACACCATATATTTT. Translating it yields CASSSTGAGNTIYF.

Ten or more counts support this clonotype. This chain uses TRBV6-1 with TRBJ1-1; possible D gene TRBD1, 6 bases. V was cut by 6 bases and J by 1 base, with 18 bases left in between. Germline-derived CDR1 and CDR2 are MNHNS and SASEGT. CDR3 length: 16 residues. DNA of the CDR3: TGTGCCAGCAGCCCTACTAACAGGGACGGGAACACTGAAGCTTTCTTT. It is translated as CASSPTNRDGNTEAFF.

This chain uses TRBV6-1 with TRBJ2-1; possibly TRBD2 for D (5 bases). From germline, CDR1 is MNHNS and CDR2 SASEGT. Trimming removed 5 bases from V and 6 bases from J, with 20 bases in between. The CDR3 runs 16 residues. The CDR3 loop reads CASSTSLAGLFNEQFF. The CDR3 nucleotides are TGTGCCAGCAGTACATCGCTAGCCGGGCTGTTCAATGAGCAGTTCTTC.